These T cell receptor beta chains were read from a single sample in a study of blood T cell repertoires in COVID-19. Some clones are missing from TCRdb's copy, which holds only in-frame ones; the method was immunoSEQ multiplex PCR. The table records 55,000 to 65,000 clones, over 75% of them present only once. The material sequenced was peripheral blood. The receptors originated from a woman of 80 years or more with acute or convalescent COVID-19. Both conserved end residues are part of each CDR3. A D gene is named only where the DNA matches it firmly. Not all rows give a size; the values are once, few, many and, for expanded clones, a class.

J gene | V gene | clone size | D gene | CDR3 protein | CDR3 DNA
TRBJ1-2 | TRBV7-9 | few | NA | CASSLVAGRSGYTF | TGTGCCAGCAGCTTAGTCGCCGGTCGGAGTGGCTACACCTTC
TRBJ1-3 | TRBV18 | NA | TRBD1 | CASSPRDRGDTIYF | TGTGCCAGCTCACCAAGGGACAGGGGGGACACCATATATTTT
TRBJ2-3 | TRBV14 | NA | NA | CASSLADPTDTQYF | TGTGCCAGCAGCCTAGCGGACCCCACAGATACGCAGTATTTT
TRBJ2-1 | TRBV6-5 | NA | NA | CASSYSIGDNEQFF | TGTGCCAGCAGTTACTCGATCGGGGACAATGAGCAGTTCTTC
TRBJ2-7 | TRBV9 | NA | NA | CASSVGDISYEQYF | TGTGCCAGCAGCGTAGGGGACATCTCCTACGAGCAGTACTTC
TRBJ2-3 | TRBV5-1 | NA | NA | CASSFSGTDTQYF | TGCGCCAGCAGCTTTAGCGGCACAGATACGCAGTATTTT
TRBJ1-3 | TRBV4-3 | NA | NA | CTSSQLGGFSGNTIYF | TGCACCAGCAGCCAGCTAGGAGGGTTCTCTGGAAACACCATATATTTT
TRBJ2-3 | TRBV27 | once | TRBD2 | CASSLLSGRGTDTQYF | TGTGCCAGCAGTTTACTTAGCGGGAGGGGGACAGATACGCAGTATTTT
TRBJ1-3 | TRBV18 | NA | TRBD1 | CASSTGQGAGNTIYF | TGTGCCAGCTCAACCGGACAGGGCGCTGGAAACACCATATATTTT
TRBJ1-5 | TRBV4-1 | NA | NA | CASSQDRAGNQPQHF | TGCGCCAGCAGCCAAGATAGGGCAGGGAATCAGCCCCAGCATTTT
TRBJ2-1 | TRBV7-6 | NA | TRBD1 | CASSTGTGGRFF | TGTGCCAGCAGCACGGGGACAGGGGGCCGGTTCTTC
TRBJ1-4 | TRBV5-1 | NA | NA | CASSRSLQRGEKLFF | TGCGCCAGCAGCCGGTCCCTCCAGCGGGGTGAAAAACTGTTTTTT
TRBJ1-2 | TRBV6-5 | NA | TRBD1 | CASRGDRGLGSYTF | TGTGCCAGCCGGGGGGACAGGGGACTCGGAAGCTACACCTTC
TRBJ2-1 | TRBV9 | once | TRBD2 | CASSVVSGAGYEQFF | TGTGCCAGCAGCGTAGTCAGCGGAGCGGGGTATGAGCAGTTCTTC
TRBJ2-7 | TRBV3-1/TRBV3-2 | NA | NA | CASSRSSPYEQYF | TGTGCCAGCAGCCGAAGCTCCCCCTACGAGCAGTACTTC
TRBJ1-2 | TRBV28 | NA | NA | CASSWTGGYTF | TGTGCCAGCAGTTGGACGGGAGGCTACACCTTC
TRBJ2-7 | TRBV18 | NA | TRBD2 | CASSTQKSGRGRDEQYF | TGTGCCAGCTCAACTCAGAAGAGCGGGAGGGGAAGGGACGAGCAGTACTTC
TRBJ2-7 | TRBV5-1 | NA | NA | CASSWGTQGSYEQYF | TGCGCCAGCAGCTGGGGCACTCAGGGTTCTTACGAGCAGTACTTC
TRBJ1-3 | TRBV3-1/TRBV3-2 | NA | NA | CASSQSGSGNTIYF | TGTGCCAGCAGCCAGTCGGGCTCTGGAAACACCATATATTTT
TRBJ1-5 | TRBV27 | NA | TRBD1 | CASSFSTGGNQPQHF | TGTGCCAGCAGTTTCTCGACAGGGGGCAATCAGCCCCAGCATTTT
TRBJ2-6 | TRBV5-4 | once | TRBD1 | CASSLAGGGSGANVLTF | TGTGCCAGCAGCTTGGCAGGGGGTGGTTCTGGGGCCAACGTCCTGACTTTC
TRBJ2-3 | TRBV7-2 | few | TRBD1 | CASSLTTGGSQYF | TGTGCCAGCAGCTTAACAACAGGGGGCTCGCAGTATTTT
TRBJ2-1 | TRBV6-4 | NA | NA | CASSKTGLNEQFF | TGTGCCAGCAGCAAGACAGGCCTCAATGAGCAGTTCTTC
TRBJ2-1 | TRBV27 | NA | NA | CASSPNRDNEQFF | TGTGCCAGCAGTCCGAATAGAGACAATGAGCAGTTCTTC
TRBJ1-5 | TRBV2 | NA | TRBD1 | CATRTGVDQPQHF | TGTGCCACCCGGACAGGGGTCGATCAGCCCCAGCATTTT
TRBJ1-5 | TRBV18 | few | TRBD1 | CASSPGQGGQPQHF | TGTGCCAGCTCACCCGGACAGGGAGGTCAGCCCCAGCATTTT
TRBJ1-6 | TRBV13 | NA | TRBD1 | CASSFARGISPLHF | TGTGCCAGCAGCTTCGCCAGGGGGATTTCACCCCTCCACTTT
TRBJ1-3 | TRBV19 | NA | TRBD1 | CASSTGGTSGNTIYF | TGTGCCAGTAGCACAGGGGGAACCTCTGGAAACACCATATATTTT
TRBJ2-1 | TRBV24-1 | NA | TRBD1 | CATSDPPGQAKGEQFF | TGTGCCACCAGTGACCCCCCTGGACAGGCCAAGGGTGAGCAGTTCTTC
TRBJ2-1 | TRBV5-1 | NA | NA | CASSPDGSSYNEQFF | TGCGCCAGCAGCCCGGACGGGAGCTCCTACAATGAGCAGTTCTTC
TRBJ2-7 | TRBV2 | NA | TRBD2 | CASNPLSGGPTYEQYF | TGTGCCAGCAACCCCCTTAGCGGGGGGCCTACCTACGAGCAGTACTTC
TRBJ2-2 | TRBV27 | NA | NA | CASSPQRQLYTGELFF | TGTGCCAGCAGTCCGCAAAGACAGCTTTACACCGGGGAGCTGTTTTTT
TRBJ1-1 | TRBV28 | NA | TRBD1 | CASRAGTGATEAFF | TGTGCCAGCAGGGCCGGGACAGGGGCCACTGAAGCTTTCTTT
TRBJ2-1 | TRBV19 | NA | TRBD2 | CASSTFSGGDNEQFF | TGTGCCAGTAGTACCTTTAGCGGGGGAGACAATGAGCAGTTCTTC
TRBJ2-1 | TRBV6-5 | once | NA | CASSLGGPDEQFF | TGTGCCAGCAGTTTGGGGGGGCCGGATGAGCAGTTCTTC
TRBJ2-7 | TRBV5-4 | once | TRBD1 | CASSLYQGAAYEQYF | TGTGCCAGCAGCTTGTACCAGGGGGCAGCCTACGAGCAGTACTTC
TRBJ2-5 | TRBV4-2 | NA | TRBD2 | CASSQVGAGGEETQYF | TGTGCCAGCAGCCAAGTAGGGGCGGGAGGGGAGGAGACCCAGTACTTC
TRBJ1-4 | TRBV30 | NA | NA | CAWSVRFNEKLFF | TGTGCCTGGAGTGTACGGTTTAATGAAAAACTGTTTTTT
TRBJ1-4 | TRBV27 | NA | NA | CASSFTGSGEKLFF | TGTGCCAGCAGTTTTACGGGCAGCGGGGAAAAACTGTTTTTT
TRBJ1-1 | TRBV19 | NA | NA | CASRLNMNTEAFF | TGTGCCAGTAGGTTAAACATGAACACTGAAGCTTTCTTT